This note documents a single TCR beta chain sequence. Clones were read by immunoSEQ multiplex PCR, and TCRdb kept only the in-frame ones, dropping some. The sample has 180,000 or so clones, more than 75% seen once; the top ten hold around 8.9%. The sample comes from a study of blood T cell repertoires in COVID-19. For the study at large: COVID-19 samples, acute and convalescent, were from the United States, Italy and Spain.

Germline CDR1 is GTSNPN and CDR2 is SVGIG (reference sequence). This CDR3 spans 15 amino acids. Trimming removed 0 bases at V and 8 bases at J, with 14 bases between. The sequence came from a woman between 50 and 59 years old with active or convalescent COVID-19. The source material was peripheral blood. The V call is TRBV30, the J call TRBJ1-6; D remains ambiguous. CDR3 region: CAWSVRAEGHSPLHF. CDR3 coding DNA: TGTGCCTGGAGTGTAAGGGCCGAGGGCCATTCACCCCTCCACTTT. The entire variable domain, with the rest obtained from reference TRBV30 and TRBJ1-6, is as follows: SQTIHQWPATLVQPVGSPLSLECTVEGTSNPNLYWYRQAAGRGLQLLFYSVGIGQISSEVPQNLSASRPQDRQFILSSKKLLLSDSGFYLCAWSVRAEGHSPLHFGNGTRLTVT.